One sample yielded the 14 T cell receptor beta chains listed below, sequenced in a study of T cell responses to AZD1222 COVID-19 vaccine. Sequencing used immunoSEQ multiplex PCR; TCRdb keeps in-frame clones, though not all of them. This table has roughly 120,000 clones, about 88% appearing once. The sample here was peripheral blood, taken on day 0 of AZD1222 vaccination. These receptors originate from an adult in good health.

V and J are TRBV30 and TRBJ1-4; no clear D gene. The V end was cut by 8 bases, the J end by 8 bases, with 18 bases between. This CDR3 has 13 residues. The V gene's germline CDR1 is GTSNPN and CDR2 SVGIG (reference sequence). CDR3 bases: TGTGCCGTCGAGGTTGCAACTAGAGAAAAACTGTTTTTT. It specifies CAVEVATREKLFF.

The genes are TRBV6-5 and TRBJ2-3, with 7 bases matching TRBD1. The CDR3 loop spans 15 amino acids. V trimming: 6 bases; J trimming: 1 base; junction bases outside the gene matches: 7. CDR1 is MNHEY, CDR2 SVGAGI, per germline. CDR3 coding DNA: TGTGCCAGCAGCCGTAAAGGGGGCGGCACAGATACGCAGTATTTT. Translating gives CASSRKGGGTDTQYF.

This clone was observed a handful of times. This chain links TRBV28 with TRBJ2-1; 7 bases fit TRBD1. The J segment lost 4 bases and the V segment lost 6 bases, leaving 9 bases of the junction unmatched. Per the germline V gene, CDR1 is MDHEN and CDR2 is SYDVKM. This CDR3 is built from 15 residues. CDR3 coding DNA: TGTGCCAGCAGCCCCTCAGGGACAGTTTACAATGAGCAGTTCTTC. Translating gives CASSPSGTVYNEQFF.

This chain links TRBV18 with TRBJ2-5, with TRBD2 identical over 13 bases. The J segment lost 4 bases and the V segment lost 5 bases, leaving 4 bases of the junction unmatched. The CDR3 extends over 15 amino acids. The germline CDR1 and CDR2 sequences are KGHSH and LQKENI. Here the CDR3 reads CASSATSGRTETQYF. The CDR3 DNA is TGTGCCAGCTCAGCGACTAGCGGGAGGACAGAGACCCAGTACTTC. Complete variable domain (other parts from reference TRBV18 and TRBJ2-5): NAGVMQNPRHLVRRRGQEARLRCSPMKGHSHVYWYRQLPEEGLKFMVYLQKENIIDESGMPKERFSAEFPKEGPSILRIQQVVRGDSAAYFCASSATSGRTETQYFGPGTRLLVL.

This chain links TRBV30 with TRBJ1-2; a possible D gene is TRBD1 (6 bases). Trimming took off 4 bases at V and 0 bases at J, with 18 bases between the two ends. This CDR3 is built from 16 residues. Germline loops: CDR1 GTSNPN, CDR2 SVGIG (reference sequence). Here the CDR3 reads CAWTSSGVLANYGYTF. The CDR3 DNA sequence: TGTGCCTGGACCTCGTCAGGGGTACTAGCTAACTATGGCTACACCTTC.

The rearrangement links TRBV11-2 to TRBJ1-1; D is ambiguous. With 1 base removed from V and 0 bases from J, the gap between germline ends came to 6 bases. From germline, CDR1 is SGHAT and CDR2 FQNNGV. This CDR3 contains 14 residues. The CDR3 here is CASSLVYMNTEAFF. In nucleotides, the CDR3 is TGTGCCAGCAGCTTAGTTTACATGAACACTGAAGCTTTCTTT. Full variable domain (outside the CDR3, taken from reference TRBV11-2 and TRBJ1-1): EAGVAQSPRYKIIEKRQSVAFWCNPISGHATLYWYQQILGQGPKLLIQFQNNGVVDDSQLPKDRFSAERLKGVDSTLKIQPAKLEDSAVYLCASSLVYMNTEAFFGQGTRLTVV.

The chain combines TRBV3-1 (or the pseudogene TRBV3-2) with TRBJ1-1; 9 positions match TRBD1. The germline V gene encodes CDR1 LGHDT and CDR2 YNNKEL (reference sequence). J was trimmed by 8 bases and V by 6 bases; bases with no gene match: 4. CDR3 length: 12 amino acids. Here the CDR3 reads CASSRDRAEAFF. CDR3 nucleotide sequence: TGTGCCAGCAGTCGGGACAGGGCAGAAGCTTTCTTT.

V is TRBV5-4 and J is TRBJ2-7; D not resolved. V lost 0 bases and J 0 bases, leaving 7 bases between the germline ends. This CDR3 contains 14 residues. Per the germline V gene, CDR1 is SGHNT and CDR2 is YYREEE (reference sequence). CDR3 sequence (DNA): TGTGCCAGCAGCTTGGGCGGAGCCTCCTACGAGCAGTACTTC. Its protein is CASSLGGASYEQYF.

This chain uses TRBV5-1 with TRBJ1-2; no clear D gene. The CDR3 sequence is 14 residues long. Germline V lookup: CDR1 SGHRS, CDR2 YFSETQ. Trimming cost V 0 bases and J 4 bases, with 10 bases left between them. CDR3 region: CASSLGPEVYGYTF. The CDR3 nucleotides read TGCGCCAGCAGCTTGGGACCTGAAGTCTATGGCTACACCTTC. Based on the CDR3 plus reference TRBV5-1 and TRBJ1-2, the full variable domain is KAGVTQTPRYLIKTRGQQVTLSCSPISGHRSVSWYQQTPGQGLQFLFEYFSETQRNKGNFPGRFSGRQFSNSRSEMNVSTLELGDSALYLCASSLGPEVYGYTFGSGTRLTVV.

The V gene is TRBV7-3, the J gene TRBJ1-5; D unclear. Germline V gives CDR1 SGHTA, CDR2 FQGTGA. V lost 5 bases, J lost 0 bases, and 5 bases lay in between. The CDR3 runs 13 residues. The CDR3 is CASSPGSNQPQHF. As DNA, the CDR3 is TGTGCCAGCAGCCCCGGTAGCAATCAGCCCCAGCATTTT.

This chain joins TRBV29-1 and TRBJ1-2; 10 bases line up with TRBD1. Trimming cost V 6 bases and J 3 bases; bases outside gene matches: 4. Germline V gene data show CDR1 as SQVTM and CDR2 as ANQGSEA. The CDR3 has 13 amino acids. The CDR3 DNA reads as TGCAGCGTCGCCGGGACAGGGGACTATGGCTACACCTTC. This sequence encodes CSVAGTGDYGYTF.

The rearrangement uses TRBV19 and TRBJ2-1, with 8 bases lining up with TRBD2. V lost 8 bases, J lost 5 bases, and 20 bases stayed unmatched. Germline V gene sequence: CDR1 LNHDA, CDR2 SQIVND (reference sequence). The length of the CDR3 is 18 residues. CDR3 sequence reads: CASGTSRGRFIGNNEQFF. CDR3 DNA sequence: TGTGCCAGTGGGACGTCACGCGGGAGGTTCATAGGTAACAATGAGCAGTTCTTC.

The rearrangement uses TRBV28 and TRBJ2-3; 10 nucleotides line up with TRBD2. Per germline, CDR1 MDHEN and CDR2 SYDVKM. Losses at the gene ends were 4 bases for V and 0 bases for J; bases not matched to a gene: 4. There are 16 residues in the CDR3. CDR3 DNA: TGTGCCAGCAGTTCCTGGACTAGCGGTAGCACAGATACGCAGTATTTT. This translates into CASSSWTSGSTDTQYF.

The rearrangement uses TRBV19 and TRBJ1-6; possibly TRBD1 for D (5 bases). V lost 3 bases and J lost 6, with 12 bases in between. CDR1 and CDR2 (germline): LNHDA, SQIVND (reference sequence). CDR3 length equals 15 residues. The CDR3 loop reads CASSMGPRINSPLHF. The CDR3 DNA reads TGTGCCAGTAGTATGGGGCCCAGGATTAATTCACCCCTCCACTTT.